A single sample is the source of the 8 T cell receptor beta chains below, sequenced in a study of CXCR3-negative and CXCR3-positive naive CD8 T cells. Libraries of TRB cDNA were made by 5' RACE and carried UMIs. TCRdb reanalyzed the 5' RACE reads, giving one entry per CDR3 protein sequence and no DNA. The table lists 43,000 or so distinct CDR3 sequences. Sequencing used naive CXCR3- CD8+ T cells from blood. The subset here: CD45RO-CCR7+CD27+CD95- naive CD8+ T cells lacking CXCR3 (TNR3-). The receptors here all came from a human donor in good health. Some clones in this sample may be carry-over from other donors' samples.

V gene TRBV11-2 combines with J gene TRBJ2-5; the D call from TCRdb, TRBD1, cannot be confirmed without DNA. Germline CDR1 and CDR2: SGHAT and FQNNGV. The CDR3 has 14 amino acids. CDR3 sequence: CASSLARGGETQYF.

This rearrangement joins TRBV29-1 to TRBJ2-5. CDR3 length: 16 amino acids. Germline V lookup: CDR1 SQVTM, CDR2 ANQGSEA. The CDR3 is CSVEDGWQANQETQYF.

The chain is built from TRBV29-1 and TRBJ2-7; no DNA is available, so the TRBD1 call from TCRdb remains unchecked. Germline loops: CDR1 SQVTM, CDR2 ANQGSEA. The CDR3 sequence is 13 residues long. The CDR3 sequence: CSVGQRSSYEQYF.

This CDR3 reads CSARTGVRNNEQFF. This chain links TRBV20-1 with TRBJ2-1; no DNA is available, so the TRBD1 call from TCRdb remains unchecked. The CDR3 consists of 14 residues. Germline V gene lookup returns CDR1 DFQATT and CDR2 SNEGSKA (reference sequence).

The rearrangement links TRBV28 to TRBJ2-2; checking the TCRdb D call of TRBD1 is not possible without DNA. Looked up from germline, CDR1 is MDHEN and CDR2 is SYDVKM. This CDR3 is built from 18 residues. CDR3 sequence: CASRSFGGQGINTGELFF.

The chain has TRBV7-8 and TRBJ2-1; TCRdb returns TRBD2, unconfirmable since there is no DNA. The CDR3 runs 15 residues. Germline V lookup: CDR1 SGHVS, CDR2 FQNEAQ. The CDR3 loop reads CASRGGTSGYNEQFF.

The V call is TRBV3-1, the J call TRBJ2-3; TCRdb gives TRBD2 as the D gene, but with no DNA this cannot be confirmed. Germline loops: CDR1 LGHDT, CDR2 YNNKEL (reference sequence). This CDR3 has 15 residues. This CDR3 is CASSQGAGGTDTQYF.

The genes are TRBV3-1 and TRBJ2-7. The CDR3 contains 13 residues. CDR1 and CDR2 from the germline V gene are LGHDT and YNNKEL (reference sequence). The chain's CDR3 is CASSQDSTYEQYF.